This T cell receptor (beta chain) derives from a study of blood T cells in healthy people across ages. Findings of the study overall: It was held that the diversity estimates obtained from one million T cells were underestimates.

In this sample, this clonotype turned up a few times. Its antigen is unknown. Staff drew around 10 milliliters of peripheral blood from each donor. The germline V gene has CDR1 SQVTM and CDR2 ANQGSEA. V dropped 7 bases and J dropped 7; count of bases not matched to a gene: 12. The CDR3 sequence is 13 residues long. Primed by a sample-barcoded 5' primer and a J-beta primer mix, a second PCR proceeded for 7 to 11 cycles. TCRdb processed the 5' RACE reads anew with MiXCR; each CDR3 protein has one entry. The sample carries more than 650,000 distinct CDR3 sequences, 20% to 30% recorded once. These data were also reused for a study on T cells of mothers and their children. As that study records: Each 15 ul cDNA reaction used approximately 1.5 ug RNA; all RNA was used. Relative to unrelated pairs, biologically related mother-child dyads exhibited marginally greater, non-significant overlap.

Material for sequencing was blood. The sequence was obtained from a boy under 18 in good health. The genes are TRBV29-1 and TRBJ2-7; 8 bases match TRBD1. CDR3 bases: TGCAGCGCCGGGAAGCAGGGGGCATGGGAGCAGTACTTC. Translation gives CSAGKQGAWEQYF.